Shown below are 9 T cell receptor beta chains from a single sample sequenced in a study of blood T cell repertoires in COVID-19. Clones were read by immunoSEQ multiplex PCR, and TCRdb kept only the in-frame ones, dropping some. The sample holds roughly 250,000 clones, 80% to 85% seen once. Specimen: peripheral blood. The receptor source for this set is a person aged 70 to 85 with COVID-19, enrolled during active disease.

The chain links TRBV6-5 to TRBJ1-4; weak D call: TRBD1 (5 bases). Trimming took 6 bases from V and 4 from J, leaving 15 bases between them. The length of the CDR3 is 15 residues. CDR1 and CDR2 (germline): MNHEY, SVGAGI. The CDR3 DNA sequence: TGTGCCAGCAGGCAGGGAGGGTCGGGTAATGAAAAACTGTTTTTT. Translated: CASRQGGSGNEKLFF.

This sequence joins TRBV3-1 (or the pseudogene TRBV3-2) and TRBJ1-2; tentatively, D is TRBD1 (5 bases). The CDR3 runs to 14 residues. Germline values: CDR1 LGHDT, CDR2 YNNKEL (reference sequence). With 0 bases removed from V and 7 bases from J, the gap between germline ends came to 12 bases. In DNA, the CDR3 is TGTGCCAGCAGCCAAGATGTCAGGGTTTCTGGCTACACCTTC. Its translation: CASSQDVRVSGYTF.

This chain connects TRBV28 to TRBJ1-6; D perhaps matches TRBD1 (6 bases). From germline, CDR1 is MDHEN and CDR2 SYDVKM. V was clipped by 8 bases and J by 2 bases, with 13 bases between them. The CDR3 spans 15 residues. The CDR3: CASQGSPAYNSPLHF. The CDR3 DNA reads as TGTGCCAGCCAGGGGAGTCCGGCCTATAATTCACCCCTCCACTTT.

This clone was seen once. The chain carries TRBV2 and TRBJ2-1; D unresolved. Germline V lookup: CDR1 SNHLY, CDR2 FYNNEI. The V and J ends lost 2 bases and 0 bases respectively, with 11 bases between them. The CDR3 runs to 16 residues. CDR3 DNA: TGTGCCAGCAGTGAATTTGAACGGAGCTCCTACAATGAGCAGTTCTTC. Translation gives CASSEFERSSYNEQFF.

The chain uses TRBV5-6 and TRBJ1-4, with 12 nucleotides matching TRBD1. The CDR3 length is 16 residues. Germline V gene lookup returns CDR1 SGHDT and CDR2 YYEEEE. The ends lost 5 bases at V and 3 bases at J; junction bases unmatched: 5. The CDR3 coding sequence is TGTGCCAGCAGTTTCGGGACAGGGGGCTCTAATGAAAAACTGTTTTTT. This gives the protein CASSFGTGGSNEKLFF.

The chain uses TRBV19 and TRBJ1-1; D remains ambiguous. Per the germline V gene, CDR1 is LNHDA and CDR2 is SQIVND (reference sequence). V was pared by 0 bases and J by 4 bases, with 12 bases between. There are 15 residues in the CDR3. CDR3 loop: CASSIETLISTEAFF. DNA for the CDR3: TGTGCCAGTAGTATAGAGACACTGATCTCCACTGAAGCTTTCTTT.

This chain uses TRBV21-1 with TRBJ2-7; the table assigns TRBD1, which was not confirmed against the DNA. TRBV21-1 is an annotated pseudogene. The CDR3 is 11 residues long. CDR3 coding DNA: TGTGCCAGAGCAGGGGATACCGAGCAGTACTTC. This codes for CARAGDTEQYF.

The chain recombines TRBV18 with TRBJ1-1; perhaps TRBD1 as D (5 bases). This CDR3 region has 13 residues. Germline V gene lookup returns CDR1 KGHSH and CDR2 LQKENI. V lost 5 bases, J lost 1 base, and 8 bases lay in between. CDR3 residues: CASSSQGNTEAFF. CDR3 DNA sequence: TGTGCCAGCTCATCCCAGGGGAACACTGAAGCTTTCTTT. Complete variable domain (other parts from reference TRBV18 and TRBJ1-1): NAGVMQNPRHLVRRRGQEARLRCSPMKGHSHVYWYRQLPEEGLKFMVYLQKENIIDESGMPKERFSAEFPKEGPSILRIQQVVRGDSAAYFCASSSQGNTEAFFGQGTRLTVV.

The chain combines TRBV11-3 with TRBJ1-1; D uncertain. Deletions cut 1 base from V and 6 bases from J, with 9 bases between. Germline CDR1 reads SGHNT; CDR2 reads YENEEA. CDR3 length: 13 amino acids. The CDR3 coding sequence is TGTGCCAGCAGCTTAGCGAGGGTCTCTGAAGCTTTCTTT. Translation: CASSLARVSEAFF.